The rows below give T cell receptor beta chains drawn from one sample of a study of blood T cell repertoires in COVID-19. Here immunoSEQ multiplex PCR was the method, and the copy in TCRdb shows in-frame clones only, minus some. The table shows roughly 250,000 clones, with 82% occurring only once. Sequences were obtained from peripheral blood. The receptors were gathered from a woman in her fifties or sixties with active or convalescent COVID-19. Each CDR3 is given with its conserved first and last residue. Each record gives: D gene, J gene, clone size, V gene, CDR3 protein. D genes are given only for firm matches. Only some rows state a clone size, as once, few, many or a class for expanded clones.

D gene: TRBD2
J gene: TRBJ2-1
clone size: NA
V gene: TRBV9
CDR3 protein: CASSGPGLAGGNEQFF

D gene: NA
J gene: TRBJ1-5
clone size: NA
V gene: TRBV27
CDR3 protein: CASSLSGGVATNQPQHF

D gene: NA
J gene: TRBJ1-1
clone size: NA
V gene: TRBV6-5
CDR3 protein: CASSYWGGGNTEAFF

D gene: TRBD1
J gene: TRBJ1-1
clone size: NA
V gene: TRBV27
CDR3 protein: CASSSLDRGGYTEAFF

D gene: TRBD1
J gene: TRBJ1-4
clone size: NA
V gene: TRBV19
CDR3 protein: CASSKQGAESEKLFF

D gene: TRBD1
J gene: TRBJ2-7
clone size: NA
V gene: TRBV18
CDR3 protein: CASSPRQGAGYEQYF

D gene: NA
J gene: TRBJ1-2
clone size: few
V gene: TRBV10-3
CDR3 protein: CANSGGGDYGYTF

D gene: NA
J gene: TRBJ2-1
clone size: NA
V gene: TRBV7-2
CDR3 protein: CASSPAGYNEQFF

D gene: NA
J gene: TRBJ1-2
clone size: NA
V gene: TRBV6-5
CDR3 protein: CASSSTWAKGYTF

D gene: TRBD2
J gene: TRBJ2-5
clone size: NA
V gene: TRBV3-1/TRBV3-2
CDR3 protein: CASSLGLAGGWETQYF

D gene: TRBD1
J gene: TRBJ2-7
clone size: once
V gene: TRBV19
CDR3 protein: CASSMGTGGSYEQYF

D gene: NA
J gene: TRBJ2-3
clone size: NA
V gene: TRBV7-2
CDR3 protein: CASRSGDGILGTDTQYF

D gene: NA
J gene: TRBJ2-7
clone size: few
V gene: TRBV24-1
CDR3 protein: CATSRAGSYEQYF